This section outlines one T cell receptor beta chain sequence together with its context. Losses at the gene ends were 7 bases for V and 6 bases for J; bases not matched to a gene: 11. In germline, CDR1 is MNHEY, CDR2 SMNVEV (reference sequence). The CDR3 is made up of 15 amino acids. These data come from a study of blood T cell repertoires in COVID-19. Across the whole study: The United States, Italy and Spain provided the acute and convalescent COVID-19 samples.

Seattle patients were enrolled during active infection and followed longitudinally. Methods used by the authors: Researchers report that nucleated cell counts were estimated from reference gene primer amplification. Sequenced by immunoSEQ multiplex PCR; TCRdb stores in-frame clones only, minus some. V, J and clone size derive from that table, while D and trimming were established from the DNA sequence. The table has 150,000 to 200,000 clones, 82% seen once. Sequenced: peripheral blood. This receptor was obtained from a woman between 55 and 75 years old with COVID-19, enrolled during active disease. The chain employs TRBV27 and TRBJ2-2; 7 bases line up with TRBD1. As DNA, the CDR3 is TGTGCCAGCAAAACCACCGGACAGGTTGCCGGGGAGCTGTTTTTT. Translating gives CASKTTGQVAGELFF.